This section outlines one TCR beta chain sequence together with its context. What it binds is not known. These data are taken from a study of radiation and T cells in renal cell carcinoma. Study-level points and caveats: Compared with controls, irradiated tumors had more, larger dominant CDR3 motifs.

Treatment indicated: treatment-naive control, cytoreductive nephrectomy. Sequenced control tumors were from about a dozen males and a handful of females, median age around 61. Sequencing used immunoSEQ multiplex PCR; TCRdb keeps in-frame clones, though not all of them. The sample shows 13,000 to 15,000 clones, about three fifths of them seen only once. V lost 7 bases and J 6 bases, leaving 24 bases between the germline ends. The length of the CDR3 is 16 residues. The germline gives CDR1 SGDLS, CDR2 YYNGEE. Specimen: tumor tissue, collected from a patient whose treatment was nephrectomy without radiotherapy. This clonotype was obtained from a man in his sixties with renal cell carcinoma. The chain has TRBV9 and TRBJ2-3, with D possibly matching TRBD2 (6 bases). The DNA for the CDR3 is TGTGCCAGCGGGTTTGCGGGGACCCTTTCGATGGATACGCAGTATTTT. Protein: CASGFAGTLSMDTQYF.